The 2 T cell receptor beta chains below all came from one sample that was sequenced in a study of cytotoxic CD8 clonotypes in ibrutinib-treated CLL. Sequencing was performed with immunoSEQ multiplex PCR; in TCRdb, only in-frame clones are kept and a portion is missing. Here the sample spans over 65,000 clones, 75% to 85% being singletons. Source: PBMCs, taken after 12 months of ibrutinib treatment. These receptors were collected from a human donor with chronic lymphocytic leukemia.

The V and J genes are TRBV19 and TRBJ2-2, with TRBD2 as a possible D gene (6 bases). The germline V gene encodes CDR1 LNHDA and CDR2 SQIVND (reference sequence). Trimming stripped 5 bases from V and 0 bases from J, with 16 bases between. CDR3 length: 17 residues. The CDR3 reads CASSVGLAPANTGELFF. CDR3 DNA sequence: TGTGCCAGTAGTGTGGGGCTAGCGCCCGCGAACACCGGGGAGCTGTTTTTT.

The chain links TRBV28 to TRBJ1-2, with 7 bases lining up with TRBD1. From germline, CDR1 is MDHEN and CDR2 SYDVKM. The CDR3 has 14 residues. With V trimmed by 7 bases and J by 0 bases, 5 bases remained unmatched. The CDR3 nucleotides read TGTGCCAGCACCTCAGGGGGGGCTAACTATGGCTACACCTTC. Translating it yields CASTSGGANYGYTF.